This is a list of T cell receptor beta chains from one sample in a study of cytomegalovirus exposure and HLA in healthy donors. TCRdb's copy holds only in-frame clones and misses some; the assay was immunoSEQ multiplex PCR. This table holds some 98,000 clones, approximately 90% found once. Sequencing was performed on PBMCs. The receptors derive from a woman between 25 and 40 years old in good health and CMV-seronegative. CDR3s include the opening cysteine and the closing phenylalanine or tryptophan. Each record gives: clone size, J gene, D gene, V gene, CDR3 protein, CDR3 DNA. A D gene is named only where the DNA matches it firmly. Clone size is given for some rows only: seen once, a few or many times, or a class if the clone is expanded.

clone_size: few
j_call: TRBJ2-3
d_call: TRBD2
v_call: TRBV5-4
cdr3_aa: CASSLRTSVTTDTQYF
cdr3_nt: TGTGCCAGCAGCTTAAGGACTAGCGTGACCACAGATACGCAGTATTTT

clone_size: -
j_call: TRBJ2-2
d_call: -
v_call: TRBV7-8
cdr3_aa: CASSAHTPFRTALF
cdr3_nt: TGTGCCAGCAGCGCGCATACCCCATTTCGGACAGCGTTATTT

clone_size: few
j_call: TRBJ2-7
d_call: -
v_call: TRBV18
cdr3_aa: CASSPLPAYEQYF
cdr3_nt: TGTGCCAGCTCACCACTCCCGGCCTACGAGCAGTACTTC

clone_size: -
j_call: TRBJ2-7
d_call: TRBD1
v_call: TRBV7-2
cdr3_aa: CASSLVTGGASYEQYF
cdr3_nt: TGTGCCAGCAGCTTAGTCACAGGGGGCGCCTCCTACGAGCAGTACTTC

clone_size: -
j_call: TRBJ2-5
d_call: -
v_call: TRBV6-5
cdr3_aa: CASSSPGGETQYF
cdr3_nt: TGTGCCAGCAGTTCACCCGGTGGAGAGACCCAGTACTTC

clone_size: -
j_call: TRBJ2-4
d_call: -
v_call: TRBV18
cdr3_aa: CASSPDTGNIQYF
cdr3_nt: TGTGCCAGCTCACCAGATACAGGGAACATTCAGTACTTC

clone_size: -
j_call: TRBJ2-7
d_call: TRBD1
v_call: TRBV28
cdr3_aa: CASSPYGTGVYEQYF
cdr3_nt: TGTGCCAGCAGTCCCTACGGGACAGGGGTCTACGAGCAGTACTTC

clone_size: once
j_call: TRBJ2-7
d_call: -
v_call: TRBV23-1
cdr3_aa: CARDGGERHPPSYEQYF
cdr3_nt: TGCGCCAGAGATGGGGGCGAGCGCCATCCGCCATCCTACGAGCAGTACTTC

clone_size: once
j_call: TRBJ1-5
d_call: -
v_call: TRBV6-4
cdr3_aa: CASSDVTGWESNQPQHF
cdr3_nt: TGTGCCAGCAGTGACGTTACTGGCTGGGAGAGCAATCAGCCCCAGCATTTT

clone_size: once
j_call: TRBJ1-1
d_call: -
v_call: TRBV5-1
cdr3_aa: CASSPGNTEAFF
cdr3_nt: TGCGCCAGCAGCCCAGGGAACACTGAAGCTTTCTTT

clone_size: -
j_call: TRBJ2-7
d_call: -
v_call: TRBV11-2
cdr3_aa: CASSLRGRSSEQYF
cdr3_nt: TGTGCCAGCAGCTTACGGGGTCGGAGCTCAGAGCAGTACTTC

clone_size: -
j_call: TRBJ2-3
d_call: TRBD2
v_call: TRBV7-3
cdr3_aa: CASSISGGSTDTQYF
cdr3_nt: TGTGCCAGCAGCATTAGCGGGGGGTCCACAGATACGCAGTATTTT

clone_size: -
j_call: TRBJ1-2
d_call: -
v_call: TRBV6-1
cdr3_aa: CASSEASGALLRGYTF
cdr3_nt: TGTGCCAGCAGTGAAGCCTCAGGGGCTCTCCTGAGGGGGTACACCTTC

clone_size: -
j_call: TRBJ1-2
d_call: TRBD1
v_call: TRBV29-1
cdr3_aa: CSVFQGVHGYTF
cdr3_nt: TGCAGCGTTTTTCAGGGGGTCCATGGCTACACCTTC

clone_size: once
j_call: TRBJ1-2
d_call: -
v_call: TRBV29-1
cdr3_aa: CSVAPSRGFRDYGYTF
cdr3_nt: TGCAGCGTTGCCCCCTCCCGGGGGTTTAGGGACTATGGCTACACCTTC

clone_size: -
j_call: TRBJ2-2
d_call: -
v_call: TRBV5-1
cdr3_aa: CASSLRQGLNTGELFF
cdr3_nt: TGCGCCAGCAGCTTGAGGCAGGGACTGAACACCGGGGAGCTGTTTTTT

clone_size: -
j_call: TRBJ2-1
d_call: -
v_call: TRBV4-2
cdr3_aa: CASSLLGSGGGNYNEQFF
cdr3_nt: TGTGCCAGCAGCTTACTCGGTAGCGGAGGTGGGAACTACAATGAGCAGTTCTTC

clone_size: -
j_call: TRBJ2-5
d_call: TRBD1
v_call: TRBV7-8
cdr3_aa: CASSPDRVGGREEYF
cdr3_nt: TGTGCCAGCAGCCCCGACAGGGTGGGTGGGCGAGAAGAGTACTTC

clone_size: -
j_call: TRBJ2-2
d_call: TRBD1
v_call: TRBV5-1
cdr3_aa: CASSPLTGSNTGELFF
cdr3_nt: TGCGCCAGCAGCCCCTTGACAGGGTCGAACACCGGGGAGCTGTTTTTT

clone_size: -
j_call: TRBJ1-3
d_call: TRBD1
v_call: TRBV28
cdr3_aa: CASRPGQVGNTIYF
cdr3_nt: TGTGCCAGCAGGCCGGGACAGGTGGGAAACACCATATATTTT

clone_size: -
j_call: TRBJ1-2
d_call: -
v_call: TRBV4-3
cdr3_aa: CASSQDRRDYGYTF
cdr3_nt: TGCGCCAGCAGCCAAGACCGCAGGGACTATGGCTACACCTTC

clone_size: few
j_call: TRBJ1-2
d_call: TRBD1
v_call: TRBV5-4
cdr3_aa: CASSPNGQASYTF
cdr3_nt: TGTGCCAGCAGCCCGAACGGACAGGCAAGCTACACCTTC

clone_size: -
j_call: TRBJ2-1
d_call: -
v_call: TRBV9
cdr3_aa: CASSGREQFF
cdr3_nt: TGTGCCAGCAGCGGGAGGGAGCAGTTCTTC

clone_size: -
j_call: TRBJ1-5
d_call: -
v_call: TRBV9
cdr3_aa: CASSAGGASNQPQHF
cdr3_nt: TGTGCCAGCAGCGCCGGAGGGGCCAGCAATCAGCCCCAGCATTTT

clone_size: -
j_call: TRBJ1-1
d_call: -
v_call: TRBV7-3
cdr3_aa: CASRGEGERRRVAFF
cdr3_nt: TGTGCGAGCAGGGGTGAGGGGGAGCGGCGGAGAGTGGCTTTCTTT

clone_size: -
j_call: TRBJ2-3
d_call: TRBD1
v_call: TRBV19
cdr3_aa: CASSEMTGRADTQYF
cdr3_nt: TGTGCCAGTAGCGAGATGACAGGGCGCGCAGATACGCAGTATTTT

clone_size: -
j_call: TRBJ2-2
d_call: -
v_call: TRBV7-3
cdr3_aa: CASRKGHALGELFF
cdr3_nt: TGTGCCAGCAGAAAGGGACACGCGCTTGGGGAGCTGTTTTTT

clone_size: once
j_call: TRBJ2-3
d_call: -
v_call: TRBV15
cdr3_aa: CATSRDEEDTQYF
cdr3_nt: TGTGCCACCAGCAGAGATGAGGAAGATACGCAGTATTTT

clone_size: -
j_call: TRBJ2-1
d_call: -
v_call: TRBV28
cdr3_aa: CASSFTAVGRTYNEQFF
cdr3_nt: TGTGCCAGCAGTTTCACCGCAGTCGGGAGAACCTACAATGAGCAGTTCTTC

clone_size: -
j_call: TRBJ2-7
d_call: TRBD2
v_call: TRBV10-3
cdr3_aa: CATDGAGGYEQYF
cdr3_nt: TGTGCCACAGACGGAGCGGGGGGGTACGAGCAGTACTTC

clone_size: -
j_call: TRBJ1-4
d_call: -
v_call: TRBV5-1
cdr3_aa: CASKMWGGEKLFF
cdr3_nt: TGCGCCAGCAAGATGTGGGGAGGTGAAAAACTGTTTTTT

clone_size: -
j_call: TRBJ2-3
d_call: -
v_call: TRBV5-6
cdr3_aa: CASRVGPTDTQYF
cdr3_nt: TGTGCCAGCAGGGTGGGGCCCACAGATACGCAGTATTTT

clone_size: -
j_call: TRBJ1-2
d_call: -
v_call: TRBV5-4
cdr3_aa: CASISRGGGNGYTF
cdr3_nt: TGTGCCAGCATCTCTCGTGGGGGAGGAAATGGCTACACCTTC

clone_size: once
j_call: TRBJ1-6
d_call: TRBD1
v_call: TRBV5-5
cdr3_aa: CASSVQGSRNSPLHF
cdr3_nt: TGTGCCAGCAGCGTACAGGGGTCGAGGAATTCACCCCTCCACTTT

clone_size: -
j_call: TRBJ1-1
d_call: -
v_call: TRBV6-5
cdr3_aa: CASSYSRDPNTEAFF
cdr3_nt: TGTGCCAGCAGTTACTCGAGGGATCCGAACACTGAAGCTTTCTTT

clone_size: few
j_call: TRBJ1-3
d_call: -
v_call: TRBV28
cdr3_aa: CASSPPPGSGNTIYF
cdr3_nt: TGTGCCAGCAGTCCCCCCCCGGGGTCTGGAAACACCATATATTTT

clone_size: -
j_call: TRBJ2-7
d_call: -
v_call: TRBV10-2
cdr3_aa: CASSEGAYEQYF
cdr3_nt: TGCGCCAGCAGTGAGGGAGCCTACGAGCAGTACTTC

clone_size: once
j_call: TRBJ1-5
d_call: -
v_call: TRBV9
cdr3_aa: CASSVGTANQPQHF
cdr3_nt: TGTGCCAGCAGCGTAGGTACAGCCAATCAGCCCCAGCATTTT

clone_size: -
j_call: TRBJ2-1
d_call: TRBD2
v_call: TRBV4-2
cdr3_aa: CASRARTSGTNEQFF
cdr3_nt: TGTGCCAGCAGAGCTCGGACTAGCGGTACGAATGAGCAGTTCTTC

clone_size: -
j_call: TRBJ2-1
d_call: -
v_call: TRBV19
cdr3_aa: CASTRIGRRDEQFF
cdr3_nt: TGTGCCAGTACTCGGATAGGCCGTCGGGATGAGCAGTTCTTC

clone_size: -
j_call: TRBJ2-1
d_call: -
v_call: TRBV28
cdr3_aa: CASRGGRTQYNEQFF
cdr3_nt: TGTGCCAGCAGGGGAGGAAGAACACAGTACAATGAGCAGTTCTTC

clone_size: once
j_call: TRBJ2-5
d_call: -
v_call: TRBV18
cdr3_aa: CASSPIGSETQYF
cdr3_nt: TGTGCCAGCTCACCAATCGGGTCAGAGACCCAGTACTTC

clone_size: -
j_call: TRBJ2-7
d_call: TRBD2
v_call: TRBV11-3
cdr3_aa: CASSPDSGRGHEQYF
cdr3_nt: TGTGCCAGCAGCCCGGATAGCGGGAGAGGACACGAGCAGTACTTC

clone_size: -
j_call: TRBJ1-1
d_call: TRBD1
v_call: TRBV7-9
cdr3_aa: CASRTQGARTEAFF
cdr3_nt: TGTGCCAGCAGAACGCAGGGGGCTAGAACTGAAGCTTTCTTT

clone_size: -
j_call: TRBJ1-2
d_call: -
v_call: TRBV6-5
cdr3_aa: CAVKTGDYGYTF
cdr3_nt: TGTGCCGTCAAGACAGGAGACTATGGCTACACCTTC

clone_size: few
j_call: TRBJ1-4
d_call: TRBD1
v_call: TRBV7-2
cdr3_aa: CASSFHTGATNEKLFF
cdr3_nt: TGTGCCAGCAGCTTCCATACAGGGGCAACTAATGAAAAACTGTTTTTT

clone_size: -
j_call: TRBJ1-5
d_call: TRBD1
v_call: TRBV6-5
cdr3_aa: CASKTGDQPQHF
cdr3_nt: TGTGCCAGCAAAACAGGGGATCAGCCCCAGCATTTT

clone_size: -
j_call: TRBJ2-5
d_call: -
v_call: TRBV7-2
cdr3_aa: CASSFYTQETQYF
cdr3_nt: TGTGCCAGCAGCTTCTATACTCAAGAGACCCAGTACTTC

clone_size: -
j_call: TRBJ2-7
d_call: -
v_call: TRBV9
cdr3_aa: CASSVTGEYEQYF
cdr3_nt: TGTGCCAGCAGCGTTACTGGGGAGTACGAGCAGTACTTC

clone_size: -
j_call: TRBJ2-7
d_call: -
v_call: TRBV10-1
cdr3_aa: CASSESGSYEQYF
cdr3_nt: TGCGCCAGCAGTGAGTCTGGGAGCTACGAGCAGTACTTC

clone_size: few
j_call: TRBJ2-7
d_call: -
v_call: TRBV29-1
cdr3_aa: CSVEDLGGHYEQYF
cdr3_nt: TGCAGCGTTGAAGATCTTGGCGGCCACTACGAGCAGTACTTC

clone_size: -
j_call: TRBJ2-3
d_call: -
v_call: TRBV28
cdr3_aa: CASRGTGPISTDTQYF
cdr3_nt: TGTGCCAGCAGAGGTACAGGACCGATAAGCACAGATACGCAGTATTTT

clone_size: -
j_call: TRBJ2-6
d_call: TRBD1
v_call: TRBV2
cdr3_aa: CASRPTGGPGANVLTF
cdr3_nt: TGTGCCAGCAGACCTACAGGGGGCCCTGGGGCCAACGTCCTGACTTTC